The clone carrying this TCR beta chain was counted at least ten times. Antigen specificity is unknown. This record belongs to a study of T-cell reconstitution after alpha-beta-depleted transplantation in children. General observations from the study: Approximately two months post-transplant, alpha-beta T cells reportedly originated from several hundred expanded graft clones. Hyperexpanded clones declined; after one year, newly produced T cells mostly supplied diversity.

This sample's TCRbeta library carried unique molecular identifier barcodes. From the PCR reads, TCRdb called clonotypes with MiXCR, one entry per CDR3 protein. The profile shows over 450,000 distinct CDR3 sequences, over 9.5% of them singletons. Here the sequenced sample was PBMCs, taken before TCRalphabeta/CD19-depleted stem cell transplant. This clonotype was sampled from a child under 10 years old with inherited bone marrow failure, due to receive a stem cell transplant.

CDR3 region: CSLEDGKRETQYF. The CDR3 DNA is TGCAGTCTCGAGGACGGGAAAAGGGAGACCCAGTACTTC. This chain connects TRBV20-1 to TRBJ2-5, with D possibly matching TRBD2 (5 bases). Germline V gene lookup returns CDR1 DFQATT and CDR2 SNEGSKA (reference sequence). V was clipped by 8 bases and J by 5 bases, with 18 bases between them. CDR3 length: 13 amino acids.